This T cell receptor (beta chain) was identified in a study of regulatory T cells in long-lasting Graves disease. Findings and limits, study-wide: There was favoring of TRBV28, TRBJ1-2 and TRBJ2-5 in persistent disease.

The TCR beta library used iRepertoire HTBI primers with Arm-PCR amplification of CDR3. TCRdb called the multiplex PCR reads again in MiXCR, with one record for every CDR3 protein. The data show some 350,000 distinct CDR3 sequences, under 20% seen once. Noted time point: newly diagnosed GD, antithyroid drugs for less than 3 months. Extracted PBMC RNA gave rise to the TCR library. The V segment lost 1 base and the J segment 6 bases; nucleotides outside the gene matches: 13. The CDR3 spans 17 residues. CDR1 is SGHRS, CDR2 YFSETQ, per germline. This clonotype was observed many times. The antigen is not known. A further study also used this sample, focusing on T cells in Graves' hyperthyroidism and ophthalmopathy. That investigation notes: Criteria for exclusion of patients were uncontrolled infection, other autoimmune disease, pregnancy or lactation.

The clonotype originates from a woman between 18 and 29 years old with Graves disease. The sample consisted of peripheral blood mononuclear cells (PBMCs), taken at new diagnosis, from a patient treated with antithyroid drugs. The chain couples TRBV5-1 to TRBJ2-7; 10 bases are a match to TRBD2. The chain's CDR3 is CASSLFLAGEVNGEQYF. As DNA, the CDR3 is TGCGCCAGCAGCTTGTTTCTAGCGGGAGAGGTGAACGGCGAGCAGTACTTC.